This TCR beta chain came from a study of naive and memory T cell subsets (dated by TCRdb to the late 2010s). About the full investigation: Sorted naive and memory T cell subsets from peripheral blood were analyzed in the study using a UMI-based, open-source pipeline for TCR alpha and beta sequencing. The results of the functional CMV T cell responses matched the IgG serology results in every case. RNA was DNase-treated and reverse transcribed with TCR constant-region primers, mostly using SuperScript III. The investigation overall reported the following: RNA-based TCR counts may be influenced by expression changes linked to T cell activation and differentiation. Each clonotype was defined as a single alpha or beta chain sequence rather than as a paired alpha/beta receptor. In both CD4 and CD8 cells, the Gini index increased while Shannon and inverse Simpson diversity decreased from naive through CM, EM and EMRA. A power law was followed by TCR abundance, with an exponent that differed between naive and memory subsets but was consistent across the three individuals. Naive repertoires, especially CD8, contained a few larger clonotypes, possibly memory cells re-expressing CD45RA. After error correction, over 90% of naive TCR sequences appeared only once, giving much steeper abundance distributions than memory subsets. The repertoire findings for the naive and memory subsets could not be validated against a ground truth because none was available.

Separate amplification of TCR alpha and beta chain libraries was performed from the second PCR step onward. To determine each donor's CMV status, fresh PBMCs were stimulated overnight with CMV viral lysate, and IFNgamma production from CD4+ T cells was then assessed. CD4 T cells were positively selected using Miltenyi beads, after which CD8 T cells were positively selected from the CD4-negative fraction. Cells stained for CD3, CD4, CD8, CD45RA, CD27 and a live/dead dye were sorted on a BD Aria II into four subsets by CD45RA and CD27. Blood was obtained from a few healthy volunteers, and the blood from each volunteer was fractionated into CD4 and CD8 T cells and subsequently into four differentiation subsets. Around 120 ml of peripheral blood was collected from each donor, and PBMC were isolated from the blood using Ficoll-Paque PLUS density-gradient centrifugation. Sorted cells were lysed in RLT buffer, and RNA was extracted with a Qiagen RNeasy kit and stored at -80°C.

Measured from the cysteine to the phenylalanine, the CDR3 is 16 residues long. Just CDR3 DNA is preserved here, 48 bases in frame from base 1. Trimming takes 4 bases from V and 4 bases from J, and the germline ends sit 17 bases apart. CDR1 and CDR2, per the germline V gene, are LGHNA and YSLEER. For this clonotype: The antigen it binds to is not known. Base qualities are not at hand, and no much larger clone is one base apart.

The library was made by UMI-ligation and nested PCR. The beta constant-region primer consisted of an equimolar mixture of two oligonucleotides that together covered TRBC1 and TRBC2. The ligated cDNA went through four rounds of PCR with nested alpha and beta constant-region primers together with the SP2 primer. A single-stranded oligonucleotide carrying the SP2 primer and a 12-nucleotide UMI was ligated to the 3' end of the cDNA by T4 RNA ligase 1. The ligation reaction was incubated at 16°C for roughly 18-25 hours. PCR2 was usually performed as a SYBR Green qPCR and halted at a preset threshold so that over-amplification would not occur. Apart from the first purification, every purification step used Agencourt AMPure XP magnetic beads. Library quantification was done by Qubit, followed by a TapeStation check on which the main peak was expected at around 650 bp. Sequencing of the pooled libraries was done on an Illumina MiSeq using v2 2x251 paired-end kits, which typically yielded about 0.85-2 million reads per sample. Libraries were pooled at around 4 nM per sample, and roughly 4.5-8% PhiX was added to improve cluster recognition. The authors processed their data as follows. Decombinator assigned V and J genes to Demultiplexor-processed FASTQ reads by tag matching, allowing a single base-pair mismatch. By using UMIs, Collapsinator corrected both sequencing errors and the frequency errors caused by PCR heterogeneity. CDR3Translator translated TCRs and extracted CDR3s from the conserved cysteine to the FGXG phenylalanine, flagging non-productive sequences. Gini, Shannon entropy and inverse Simpson indices were calculated on repertoires subsampled to equal numbers of UMI-defined TCRs. Within the linear range, a power law was fitted to clonotype abundance distributions using maximum likelihood. On one naive CD8 sample, the pipeline and MIGEC gave similar UMI counts, unique TCR numbers and clonal distributions. One analysis removed from the naive repertoire any naive TCRs that were also found in any memory subset from the same donor. Repertoires were searched for 7,322 CMV-associated CDR3 sequences compiled from VDJdb and a published dataset. TCRdb ran its own pipeline on the public reads, namely fastp trimming at Q25 and MiXCR clone calling, and kept in-frame beta chains. CDR3 protein duplicates are merged, each entry listing the most common genes and DNA. It is TCRdb's table, rather than the study itself, that gives the V and J calls and clone size. This sample gives some 110,000 distinct CDR3 sequences in total; about 14% of them show up just once. The top ten clonotypes cover about 3% of the sample.

Sample: naive CD8+ T cells from blood. Per the publication, the cell subset or site label means: naive T cells, CD45RA high CD27+. The clonotype comes from a human donor in good health. Recombination joined TRBV4-3 with TRBJ1-3, with the D gene not clear enough to name. This receptor has the CDR3 CASSLDRPGSGNTIYF. The DNA sequence is TGCGCCAGCAGCCTGGACCGACCTGGTTCAGGAAACACCATATATTTT.